The rows below give T cell receptor beta chains drawn from one sample of a study of shared clonotypes between healthy human individuals. TCRdb's copy holds only in-frame clones and misses some; the assay was immunoSEQ multiplex PCR. The table lists 2,500,000 or so clones, about nine tenths of them singletons. Sequenced input: naive CD4+ T cells from PBMCs. Receptor source: a man between 18 and 29 years old in good health. Some clones in this sample may be carry-over from other donors' samples. Both conserved end residues are part of each CDR3. The D gene is left open where the match is weak. Clone size is not always given. Where it is, it says once, few, many or a class for expanded clones.

TRBV27	TRBJ2-2	NA	NA	CASSKGRVSGELFF	TGTGCCAGTTCTAAGGGCAGGGTGAGCGGGGAGCTGTTTTTT
TRBV27	TRBJ2-7	NA	NA	CASSLQGSSYEQYF	TGTGCCAGCAGTTTACAGGGATCCTCCTACGAGCAGTACTTC
TRBV5-1	TRBJ2-7	NA	TRBD2	CASSRDGRSSSYEQYF	TGCGCCAGCAGCCGCGACGGGAGGTCGAGCTCCTACGAGCAGTACTTC
TRBV18	TRBJ2-3	NA	TRBD2	CASSPNSGSFDTQYF	TGTGCCAGCTCACCAAATAGCGGGAGTTTCGATACGCAGTATTTT
TRBV10-3	TRBJ1-2	NA	NA	CAISGQGRLYGYTF	TGTGCCATCAGTGGGCAGGGTCGTCTGTATGGCTACACCTTC
TRBV28	TRBJ2-1	NA	NA	CASSLGRLSYNEQFF	TGTGCCAGCAGTTTGGGGCGACTATCCTACAATGAGCAGTTCTTC
TRBV28	TRBJ2-1	NA	NA	CATRAGRIYNEQFF	TGTGCCACCCGGGCGGGAAGGATCTACAATGAGCAGTTCTTC
TRBV7-2	TRBJ1-1	NA	NA	CASSLQGNTEAFF	TGTGCCAGCAGCTTACAAGGGAACACTGAAGCTTTCTTT
TRBV28	TRBJ1-1	NA	NA	CASSLALSEAFF	TGTGCCAGCAGTTTAGCCCTTTCGGAAGCTTTCTTT
TRBV5-6	TRBJ2-6	NA	NA	CASSTATGRANVLTF	TGTGCCAGCAGCACAGCGACAGGTCGGGCCAACGTCCTGACTTTC
TRBV11-2	TRBJ1-1	NA	TRBD1	CASSQDRGLNTEAFF	TGTGCCAGCAGCCAGGACAGGGGGCTCAACACTGAAGCTTTCTTT
TRBV29-1	TRBJ1-1	NA	TRBD1	CSVLTGASNTEAFF	TGCAGCGTGCTTACAGGGGCCTCGAACACTGAAGCTTTCTTT
TRBV5-1	TRBJ1-2	NA	NA	CASSLDSGQVGYTF	TGCGCCAGCAGCTTGGATTCGGGGCAGGTGGGCTACACCTTC
TRBV28	TRBJ1-1	NA	TRBD1	CASSLIGTENTEAFF	TGTGCCAGCAGTTTAATCGGGACAGAGAACACTGAAGCTTTCTTT
TRBV2	TRBJ2-7	NA	NA	CASLRDISYEQYF	TGTGCCAGCCTCCGGGACATCTCCTACGAGCAGTACTTC
TRBV4-1	TRBJ2-1	NA	NA	CASSQDGVAAYNEQFF	TGCGCCAGCAGCCAAGATGGAGTAGCGGCCTACAATGAGCAGTTCTTC
TRBV5-1	TRBJ2-5	NA	NA	CASSLVASDETQYF	TGCGCCAGCAGCTTGGTGGCTAGCGACGAGACCCAGTACTTC
TRBV21-1	TRBJ2-7	NA	NA	CASSNRDRPPEQYF	TGTGCCAGCAGCAATCGGGACAGGCCACCCGAGCAGTACTTC
TRBV7-3	TRBJ2-5	NA	NA	CASSLRGGETQYF	TGTGCCAGCAGCTTAAGAGGGGGGGAGACCCAGTACTTC
TRBV27	TRBJ1-2	NA	NA	CASFPHSPSLGYGYTF	TGTGCCAGCTTCCCGCACAGTCCTTCACTAGGCTATGGCTACACCTTC
TRBV5-1	TRBJ2-2	once	TRBD1	CASSLLGTGVPGELFF	TGCGCCAGCAGCTTGTTAGGGACAGGGGTGCCCGGGGAGCTGTTTTTT
TRBV2	TRBJ1-1	few	NA	CASSRQVRNTEAFF	TGTGCCAGCAGTCGACAGGTCCGGAACACTGAAGCTTTCTTT
TRBV7-9	TRBJ1-5	once	TRBD1	CASSPGTGGQPQHF	TGTGCCAGCAGCCCCGGGACAGGGGGACAGCCCCAGCATTTT
TRBV29-1	TRBJ2-7	NA	TRBD1	CSVARTGPYEQYF	TGCAGCGTTGCCAGGACAGGGCCCTACGAGCAGTACTTC
TRBV18	TRBJ2-7	NA	TRBD2	CASSPVPPAGAPLEQYF	TGTGCCAGCTCACCGGTCCCTCCTGCGGGAGCCCCATTGGAGCAGTACTTC
TRBV19	TRBJ2-7	NA	TRBD1	CASSPGQGVYEQYF	TGTGCCTCAAGCCCCGGACAGGGAGTGTACGAGCAGTACTTC
TRBV5-1	TRBJ1-2	once	TRBD1	CASSSNSGTGRRYTF	TGCGCCAGCAGCTCCAACTCCGGGACAGGGCGCCGCTACACCTTC
TRBV7-2	TRBJ1-4	NA	NA	CASSLGAGITNEKLFF	TGTGCCAGCAGCTTAGGGGCGGGCATAACTAATGAAAAACTGTTTTTT
TRBV18	TRBJ2-2	NA	TRBD1	CASSPSGTAITGELFF	TGTGCCAGCTCACCGTCCGGGACAGCAATCACCGGGGAGCTGTTTTTT
TRBV7-2	TRBJ2-1	NA	TRBD2	CASSLSGSPSYNEQFF	TGTGCCAGCAGCTTGAGCGGGAGCCCCTCCTACAATGAGCAGTTCTTC
TRBV13	TRBJ2-5	NA	TRBD1	CASSSSGTVQETQYF	TGTGCCAGCAGCTCCTCCGGGACAGTGCAAGAGACCCAGTACTTC
TRBV9	TRBJ2-6	NA	NA	CASSVARASGANVLTF	TGTGCCAGCAGCGTAGCCAGGGCGTCTGGGGCCAACGTCCTGACTTTC
TRBV6-1	TRBJ2-7	NA	NA	CASSERWTEEQYF	TGTGCCAGCAGTGAACGGTGGACGGAGGAGCAGTACTTC
TRBV19	TRBJ2-1	NA	NA	CASSMGREQFDEQFF	TGTGCCAGTAGTATGGGCCGGGAGCAGTTCGATGAGCAGTTCTTC
TRBV4-1	TRBJ2-7	NA	NA	CASSRPTAAYEQYF	TGCGCCAGCAGTAGGCCTACTGCAGCCTACGAGCAGTACTTC
TRBV30	TRBJ1-1	NA	NA	CAWFASGDAEAFF	TGTGCCTGGTTTGCCTCAGGGGACGCTGAAGCTTTCTTT